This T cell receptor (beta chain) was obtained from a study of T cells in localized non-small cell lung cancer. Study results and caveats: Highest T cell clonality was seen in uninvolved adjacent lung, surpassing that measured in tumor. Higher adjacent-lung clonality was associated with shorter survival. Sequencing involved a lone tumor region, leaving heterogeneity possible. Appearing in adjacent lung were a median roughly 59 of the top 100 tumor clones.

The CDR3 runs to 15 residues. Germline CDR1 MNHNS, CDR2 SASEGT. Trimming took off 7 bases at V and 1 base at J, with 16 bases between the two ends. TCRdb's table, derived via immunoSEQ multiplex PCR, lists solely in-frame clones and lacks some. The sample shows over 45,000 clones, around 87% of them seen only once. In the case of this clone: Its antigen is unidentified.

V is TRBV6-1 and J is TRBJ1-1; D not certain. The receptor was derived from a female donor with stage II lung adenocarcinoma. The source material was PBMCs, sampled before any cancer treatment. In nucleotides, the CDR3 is TGTGCCAGCAATCCCTACAATGTAGGGAACACTGAAGCTTTCTTT. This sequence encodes CASNPYNVGNTEAFF.